One and the same sample provided the 15 T cell receptor beta chains below, sequenced in a study of low-dose radiotherapy and immunotherapy resistance in tumors. Regarding time point: before trial treatment. Gene-specific TRAV and TRBV primers were used for first-strand cDNA, covering alpha and beta chains. Amplification, which lasted about 20 PCR cycles, used a constant-region primer and V-primer adapter to amplify TCRs. From the reads, TCRdb called clonotypes with MiXCR, one entry per CDR3 protein. This table has tens of thousands of distinct CDR3 sequences, about 30% appearing once. Sequences were derived from PBMCs, sampled before treatment. The receptor set was obtained from a male donor with rectosigmoid adenocarcinoma.

This clonotype was counted ten times or more. The chain has TRBV5-4 and TRBJ2-1; 8 bases match TRBD2. This CDR3 contains 15 residues. With V trimmed by 2 bases and J by 7 bases, 8 bases remained unmatched. The V gene's germline CDR1 is SGHNT and CDR2 YYREEE (reference sequence). Here the CDR3 reads CASSFPKLAENEQFF. In DNA, the CDR3 is TGTGCCAGCAGCTTTCCCAAACTAGCGGAGAATGAGCAGTTCTTC.

This clonotype has ten or more counts. The V call is TRBV7-2, the J call TRBJ2-7; 8 bases agree with TRBD1. V dropped 1 base and J dropped 4; count of bases not matched to a gene: 9. The CDR3 covers 16 residues. Germline V gives CDR1 SGHTA, CDR2 FQGNSA. CDR3 loop: CASSLEGGRTGYEQYF. CDR3 sequence (DNA): TGTGCCAGCAGCTTAGAAGGGGGTAGGACAGGGTACGAGCAGTACTTC.

This clonotype was recorded at least ten times. V gene TRBV2 combines with J gene TRBJ2-3; 10 bases map to TRBD1. This CDR3 contains 16 residues. J lost 2 bases, V lost 6 bases, and 8 bases had no gene match. Germline-derived CDR1 and CDR2 are SNHLY and FYNNEI. The CDR3 coding sequence is TGTGCCAGCAGCGCTTTGGACAGGGGGAACACAGATACGCAGTATTTT. Translation gives CASSALDRGNTDTQYF.

V is TRBV28 and J is TRBJ2-6; D ambiguous. The CDR3 is 15 residues long. V shed 6 bases and J shed 5 bases, with 14 bases lying between them. CDR1 is MDHEN and CDR2 is SYDVKM in the germline V gene. CDR3 sequence reads: CASSLGLSRANVLTF. The CDR3 DNA sequence: TGTGCCAGCAGCCTCGGGTTGAGTAGGGCCAACGTCCTGACTTTC.

There are many counts of this clonotype. This chain uses TRBV4-1 with TRBJ2-1, with D perhaps matching TRBD1 (6 bases). The CDR3 totals 15 residues. The germline V gene encodes CDR1 MGHRA and CDR2 YSYEKL. The germline V and J ends were trimmed by 3 bases and 5 bases, with 14 bases remaining between them. Written as DNA, the CDR3 is TGCGCCAGCAGCCAGGCCCCAGGGGCGAACAATGAGCAGTTCTTC. It translates to CASSQAPGANNEQFF.

The chain couples TRBV3-1 to TRBJ2-7; D unclear. The germline V gene encodes CDR1 LGHDT and CDR2 YNNKEL (reference sequence). This CDR3 is 12 amino acids long. V was trimmed by 2 bases and J by 4 bases, leaving 6 bases between them. The CDR3 DNA is TGTGCCAGCAGCCAAAGACCATACGAGCAGTACTTC. As protein: CASSQRPYEQYF.

This clonotype was counted only a few times. The chain recombines TRBV12-3 or TRBV12-4 with TRBJ2-1; TRBD1 matches at 9 bases. The CDR3 runs 15 residues. After removal of 6 bases from V and 5 bases from J, the junction contained 8 bases not matched to a gene. In DNA, the CDR3 is TGTGCCAGCAGAAGCCCCGGGACAGGGAACAATGAGCAGTTCTTC. This translates into CASRSPGTGNNEQFF.

As concerns this clonotype: With only one base between it and a far larger clone, this is likely a read error. This chain links TRBV18 with TRBJ2-1; no clear D. CDR1 and CDR2 from the germline V gene are KGHSH and LQKENI. CDR3 length: 16 residues. V was cut by 0 bases and J by 10 bases, with 19 bases left in between. The CDR3 protein is CASSPPSDTIAYEQFF. The DNA for the CDR3 is TGTGCCAGCTCACCACCATCCGACACGATAGCCTACGAGCAGTTCTTC.

Concerning this clonotype: This likely stems from a read error, as it lies one base from a far larger clone. The rearrangement uses TRBV7-3 and TRBJ2-2; D is unresolved. The CDR3 totals 19 residues. Germline V gene data show CDR1 as SGHTA and CDR2 as FQGTGA. Trimming removed 4 bases at V and 1 base at J, with 22 bases between. The CDR3 protein is CASSSHPVTDTKNTGELFF. In nucleotides, the CDR3 is TGTGCCAGCAGCTCCCACCCGGTGACGGATACAAAGAACACCGGGGAGCTGTTTTTT. Variable domain in full (rest from reference TRBV7-3 and TRBJ2-2): GAGVSQTPSNKVTEKGKYVELRCDPISGHTALYWYRQSLGQGPEFLIYFQGTGAADDSGLPNDRFFAVRPEGSVSTLKIQRTERGDSAVYLCASSSHPVTDTKNTGELFFGEGSRLTVL.

In this sample, this clonotype turned up many times. The J gene is TRBJ1-5, the V gene TRBV6-2 or TRBV6-3, with 7 bases matching TRBD1. Germline CDR1 and CDR2: MNHEY and SVGEGT. V was clipped by 6 bases and J by 0 bases; unmatched bases: 5. The CDR3 is made up of 15 amino acids. The CDR3 here is CASRVGQYSNQPQHF. DNA for the CDR3: TGTGCCAGCAGGGTGGGACAGTATAGCAATCAGCCCCAGCATTTT.

This clonotype showed up just a few times. The chain carries TRBV28 and TRBJ1-4; 9 nucleotides match TRBD1. Germline lookup yields CDR1 MDHEN and CDR2 SYDVKM. Unmatched junction bases numbered 8, after V lost 5 bases and J lost 10 bases. CDR3 length equals 14 residues. The CDR3 DNA follows: TGTGCCAGCAGTGCAGGGGGACAGGGCCGAAAACTGTTTTTT. Its protein is CASSAGGQGRKLFF. Full variable domain (rest looked up from reference TRBV28 and TRBJ1-4): DVKVTQSSRYLVKRTGEKVFLECVQDMDHENMFWYRQDPGLGLRLIYFSYDVKMKEKGDIPEGYSVSREKKERFSLILESASTNQTSMYLCASSAGGQGRKLFFGSGTQLSVL.

This clonotype was seen repeatedly, ten times or more. The chain recombines TRBV3-1 with TRBJ2-7, with TRBD1 as a possible D gene (6 bases). With 4 bases removed from V and 10 bases from J, the gap between germline ends came to 14 bases. The CDR3 totals 12 residues. From germline, CDR1 is LGHDT and CDR2 YNNKEL (reference sequence). CDR3 region: CASSLLTGSQYF. The CDR3 DNA follows: TGTGCCAGCAGCCTACTTACAGGGAGTCAGTACTTC.

Many counts were recorded for this clonotype. The chain links TRBV7-9 to TRBJ2-7, with TRBD1 identical over 8 bases. V lost 5 bases to trimming and J lost 5 bases; unmatched junction nucleotides: 2. The CDR3 loop spans 12 amino acids. CDR1 and CDR2 (germline): SEHNR, FQNEAQ (reference sequence). The CDR3, as DNA: TGTGCCAGCAGCACGACAGGGGACGAGCAGTACTTC. Translated: CASSTTGDEQYF.

This clonotype was seen repeatedly, ten times or more. The V gene is TRBV20-1, the J gene TRBJ2-7; 8 bases fit TRBD2. The germline gives CDR1 DFQATT, CDR2 SNEGSKA (reference sequence). The V segment lost 5 bases and the J segment 0 bases; nucleotides outside the gene matches: 3. The CDR3 extends over 13 amino acids. Written as DNA, the CDR3 is TGCAGTGCTCCGGGGGGGAGCTCCTACGAGCAGTACTTC. Its protein is CSAPGGSSYEQYF.

Details on this clonotype: The DNA is left out, because the CDR3 cannot be placed on it with certainty; the CDR3 is given as TCRdb lists it. This chain joins TRBV3-1 and TRBJ2-2; whether TRBD1, the table's D call, matches the DNA was not checked. Termini included, the CDR3 measures 20 amino acids. Germline CDR1 reads LGHDT; CDR2 reads YNNKEL (reference sequence). This chain's CDR3 is CASSQAGTPLTGELFFFFFF.